Below are 4 T cell receptor beta chains sequenced from a single sample in a study of a mutant IDH1 vaccine in newly diagnosed glioma. Specified time point: week 11, during vaccination. Every vaccine dose comprised 300 ug of mutant IDH1 20-mer peptide plus topical imiquimod. No antigen has been identified for these receptors. The data were produced by immunoSEQ multiplex PCR, yet TCRdb's version contains in-frame clones alone and is incomplete. The sample lists some 60,000 clones; under 90% were seen once. Sequencing was performed on PBMCs, taken from a glioma patient whose treatment included an IDH1 peptide vaccine. The receptors were sampled from a man in his thirties or forties with glioma.

CDR3 DNA sequence: TGTGCCAGCAGCTTGGACTGGGAGGGCGTGCAGTACTTC. Residues: CASSLDWEGVQYF. This chain joins TRBV5-5 and TRBJ2-7; 7 nucleotides agree with TRBD2. Trimming cost V 0 bases and J 9 bases; bases outside gene matches: 6. The CDR3 loop spans 13 amino acids. Germline V gives CDR1 SGHKS, CDR2 YYEKEE (reference sequence).

The rearrangement uses TRBV19 and TRBJ2-1, with 10 bases aligning to TRBD2. The germline V gene has CDR1 LNHDA and CDR2 SQIVND (reference sequence). The CDR3 length is 14 residues. The trim removed 10 bases at V and 5 bases at J, leaving 8 bases unmatched. CDR3 in DNA: TGTGCCACGAGGGGTAGCGGGAGGCACAATGAGCAGTTCTTC. Translating it yields CATRGSGRHNEQFF.

The V gene is TRBV5-6, the J gene TRBJ1-2; D unresolved. V was pared by 4 bases and J by 4 bases, with 11 bases between. Germline values: CDR1 SGHDT, CDR2 YYEEEE. This CDR3 comprises 13 residues. In nucleotides, the CDR3 is TGTGCCAGCAGCCGTTATGGGCTCTATGGCTACACCTTC. Its protein is CASSRYGLYGYTF.

The chain couples TRBV28 to TRBJ2-5; 13 bases match TRBD2. This CDR3 comprises 18 residues. Germline loops: CDR1 MDHEN, CDR2 SYDVKM. V lost 5 bases to trimming and J lost 2 bases; unmatched junction nucleotides: 11. DNA for the CDR3: TGTGCCAGCAGTGTGACTAGCGGGGGGCTTACAATGCAAGAGACCCAGTACTTC. Amino acids: CASSVTSGGLTMQETQYF. Filled out from reference TRBV28 and TRBJ2-5, the complete variable domain reads DVKVTQSSRYLVKRTGEKVFLECVQDMDHENMFWYRQDPGLGLRLIYFSYDVKMKEKGDIPEGYSVSREKKERFSLILESASTNQTSMYLCASSVTSGGLTMQETQYFGPGTRLLVL.